This passage covers 9 T cell receptor beta chains from one sample sequenced in a study of blood T cell repertoires in COVID-19. This table comes from immunoSEQ multiplex PCR, and its TCRdb copy is limited to in-frame clones, with some not included. The profile covers 150,000 to 200,000 clones, with roughly nine tenths appearing a single time and 1.5% to 2% taken by the ten largest. The source material was peripheral blood. The receptors were gathered from a man younger than 35 who had recovered from COVID-19.

The chain carries TRBV18 and TRBJ2-3; TRBD2 aligns across 12 bases. Germline V gives CDR1 KGHSH, CDR2 LQKENI. J lost 1 base, V lost 8 bases, and 4 bases had no gene match. This CDR3 region has 15 residues. The CDR3 spells CASRLAGEGTDTQYF. The CDR3 DNA follows: TGTGCCAGCCGACTAGCGGGAGAGGGCACAGATACGCAGTATTTT.

The chain recombines TRBV12-3 or TRBV12-4 with TRBJ2-7; 7 bases line up with TRBD2. J gave up 2 bases and V 3 bases, and 1 base lay outside the gene matches. There are 13 residues in the CDR3. The CDR3 loop is CASSFAGAYEQYF. In nucleotides, the CDR3 is TGTGCCAGCAGTTTTGCGGGGGCCTACGAGCAGTACTTC.

CDR3 amino acids: CASSLVQGVDRETQYF. The CDR3 DNA follows: TGCGCCAGCAGCTTGGTGCAGGGGGTAGACAGAGAGACCCAGTACTTC. This chain uses TRBV5-1 with TRBJ2-5; 7 bases line up with TRBD1. Per germline, CDR1 SGHRS and CDR2 YFSETQ. Unmatched junction bases numbered 9, after V lost 0 bases and J lost 4 bases. The CDR3 length is 16 residues.

V usage is TRBV4-1 and J usage is TRBJ2-1; 9 bases match TRBD2. J was trimmed by 6 bases and V by 4 bases; bases with no gene match: 13. CDR3 length: 17 residues. CDR1 is MGHRA and CDR2 is YSYEKL in the germline V gene. The CDR3 spells CASSRVAGEGVGNEQFF. In nucleotides, the CDR3 is TGCGCCAGCAGCCGCGTAGCGGGAGAGGGGGTAGGCAATGAGCAGTTCTTC.

This chain links TRBV7-2 with TRBJ1-3, with 7 bases lining up with TRBD1. CDR1 SGHTA and CDR2 FQGNSA come from the germline V gene. The V and J ends lost 5 bases and 4 bases, in that order; junction bases with no gene match: 2. The length of the CDR3 is 13 residues. The CDR3 bases are TGTGCCAGCAGCACAGGGGTAGGAAACACCATATATTTT. Its translation: CASSTGVGNTIYF.

This clone was recorded once. The J gene is TRBJ1-2, the V gene TRBV3-1 (or the pseudogene TRBV3-2); 7 bases are shared with TRBD1. The CDR3 sequence is 20 residues long. Germline trimming cut 1 base from V and 2 bases from J; bases unmatched to any gene: 19. The germline CDR1 and CDR2 sequences are LGHDT and YNNKEL (reference sequence). The CDR3 sequence: CASSQVIRWASGTANYGYTF. The CDR3 DNA is TGTGCCAGCAGCCAAGTAATCAGGTGGGCTTCCGGGACAGCCAACTATGGCTACACCTTC.

CDR3 in amino acids: CASSYSSGRLAGDLKEQFF. The CDR3 coding sequence is TGTGCCAGCAGCTATTCTAGCGGCCGACTAGCGGGAGATCTCAAGGAGCAGTTCTTC. The chain is built from TRBV7-2 and TRBJ2-1, with 12 bases identical to TRBD2. The V segment lost 4 bases and the J segment 10 bases; nucleotides outside the gene matches: 20. The CDR3 is 19 amino acids. CDR1 and CDR2 from the germline V gene are SGHTA and FQGNSA.

The gene calls are TRBV6-5 and TRBJ1-2; the match to TRBD1 covers 8 bases. The germline V gene has CDR1 MNHEY and CDR2 SVGAGI. The CDR3 runs to 12 residues. Trimming took 6 bases from V and 6 from J; bases not matched to a gene: 3. CDR3 in DNA: TGTGCCAGCAGCACGACAGGGGATGGCTACACCTTC. This encodes CASSTTGDGYTF.

Only one count was recorded for this clone. The chain combines TRBV18 with TRBJ2-1; the D gene is possibly TRBD1 (5 bases). This CDR3 contains 13 residues. Trimming cost V 3 bases and J 5 bases, with 8 bases left between them. Germline CDR1 reads KGHSH; CDR2 reads LQKENI. The CDR3, as DNA: TGTGCCAGCTCACCTGACAGAAACAATGAGCAGTTCTTC. It translates to CASSPDRNNEQFF.